A single sample is the source of the 25 T cell receptor beta chains below, sequenced in a study of identical twins. TCRdb processed the 5' RACE reads anew with MiXCR; each CDR3 protein has one entry. This sample has 200,000 to 250,000 distinct CDR3 sequences; 6% to 8.5% occur once, and the top ten carry about 5.8%. The sample also formed part of further work on yellow fever vaccine responses in identical twins.

Sample: CD8+ T cells sorted from blood. The receptors derive from a woman in her late teens or twenties in good health.

This clonotype was recorded at least ten times. CDR3 protein: CASRQPALKAQYF. CDR3 sequence (DNA): TGTGCCAGCAGACAGCCCGCCTTAAAGGCCCAGTACTTC. The chain combines TRBV12-3 or TRBV12-4 with TRBJ2-5; D is unresolved. Trimming removed 6 bases from V and 9 bases from J, with 17 bases in between. The CDR3 is 13 amino acids.

This clonotype was seen a handful of times. The rearrangement uses TRBV6-5 and TRBJ2-5; D is tentatively TRBD1 or TRBD2 (5 bases each). With 2 bases removed from V and 3 bases from J, the gap between germline ends came to 10 bases. Germline V gene sequence: CDR1 MNHEY, CDR2 SVGAGI. The CDR3 totals 14 residues. CDR3 residues: CASSYGGYEETQYF. The DNA of the CDR3 is TGTGCCAGCAGTTACGGGGGTTATGAAGAGACCCAGTACTTC.

The sample holds a few counts of this clonotype. The chain is built from TRBV28 and TRBJ2-7; D is unresolved. The CDR3 has 13 amino acids. Germline V lookup: CDR1 MDHEN, CDR2 SYDVKM. Trimming left V 3 bases short and J 6 bases short, with 12 bases between. CDR3 region: CASSFHGFGEQYV. CDR3 in DNA: TGTGCCAGCAGTTTTCATGGGTTCGGCGAGCAGTACGTC.

The chain carries TRBV20-1 and TRBJ2-3; the match to TRBD2 covers 13 bases. The CDR3 covers 16 residues. V shed 6 bases and J 7 bases; nucleotides not matched to a gene: 13. The germline V gene encodes CDR1 DFQATT and CDR2 SNEGSKA (reference sequence). The CDR3 nucleotides are TGCAGTGCCCCTACGGGGACTAGCGGGATAGCATATACGCAGTATTTT. As protein: CSAPTGTSGIAYTQYF.

The V call is TRBV29-1, the J call TRBJ2-1, with a weak D call TRBD1 (5 bases). The CDR3 is made up of 16 amino acids. V lost 1 base, J lost 2 bases, and 15 bases lay in between. Looked up from germline, CDR1 is SQVTM and CDR2 is ANQGSEA. CDR3 amino acids: CSVEGGPQIPYNEQFF. CDR3 in DNA: TGCAGCGTTGAAGGGGGCCCACAGATTCCCTACAATGAGCAGTTCTTC.

The genes are TRBV6-1 and TRBJ2-7; D remains ambiguous. The CDR3 contains 14 residues. V was pared by 3 bases and J by 2 bases, with 11 bases between. Germline CDR1 MNHNS, CDR2 SASEGT. The CDR3 protein is CASSELINPYEQYV. The CDR3 DNA reads TGTGCCAGCAGTGAGTTGATTAACCCCTACGAGCAGTACGTC.

The gene calls are TRBV7-6 and TRBJ2-1, with 14 bases fitting TRBD2. Germline V CDR1 and CDR2: SGHVS, FNYEAQ. The CDR3 spans 17 residues. The junction had 6 bases not matched to a gene; V was cut back by 4 bases and J by 4 bases. In nucleotides, the CDR3 is TGTGCCAGCAGCTCCCAAAGGACTAGCGGGAGGTACAATGAGCAGTTCTTC. It codes for CASSSQRTSGRYNEQFF. The full variable domain, with the rest looked up from reference TRBV7-6 and TRBJ2-1, is GAGVSQSPRYKVTKRGQDVALRCDPISGHVSLYWYRQALGQGPEFLTYFNYEAQQDKSGLPNDRFSAERPEGSISTLTIQRTEQRDSAMYRCASSSQRTSGRYNEQFFGPGTRLTVL.

V and J are TRBV14 and TRBJ2-1; 9 bases are shared with TRBD2. With 3 bases clipped from V and 7 bases from J, the junction kept 7 bases outside the gene matches. The CDR3 runs to 15 residues. The germline V gene encodes CDR1 SGHDN and CDR2 FVKESK. The CDR3 here is CASSHWVSGSNEQFF. The CDR3 coding sequence is TGTGCCAGCAGCCATTGGGTTAGCGGGAGTAATGAGCAGTTCTTC.

V gene TRBV7-6 combines with J gene TRBJ2-1; 15 bases fit TRBD2. The CDR3 has 18 amino acids. V lost 4 bases and J lost 6; bases outside the gene matches: 10. Germline V gene sequence: CDR1 SGHVS, CDR2 FNYEAQ. The CDR3 region is CASSSERWTSGRANEQFF. The CDR3 nucleotides are TGTGCCAGCAGCTCAGAGAGGTGGACTAGCGGGAGGGCCAATGAGCAGTTCTTC.

The rearrangement links TRBV9 to TRBJ2-7, with 8 positions matching TRBD2. The germline V gene encodes CDR1 SGDLS and CDR2 YYNGEE. This CDR3 has 15 residues. V lost 4 bases, J lost 5 bases, and 11 bases stayed unmatched. For the CDR3, the DNA is TGTGCCAGCAGCCTCGGGGTAGCGGGACTCCACGAGCAGTACTTC. Its protein is CASSLGVAGLHEQYF. The entire variable domain, with the rest obtained from reference TRBV9 and TRBJ2-7, is as follows: DSGVTQTPKHLITATGQRVTLRCSPRSGDLSVYWYQQSLDQGLQFLIQYYNGEERAKGNILERFSAQQFPDLHSELNLSSLELGDSALYFCASSLGVAGLHEQYFGPGTRLTVT.

This clonotype was recorded at least ten times. The genes are TRBV2 and TRBJ1-1, with unresolved D. Germline values: CDR1 SNHLY, CDR2 FYNNEI. The V end lost 10 bases, the J end lost 2 bases, and 20 bases lay between the germline ends. The length of the CDR3 is 15 residues. The CDR3 loop reads CATFREQPYNTEAFF. CDR3 coding DNA: TGTGCCACCTTTCGGGAACAGCCGTATAACACTGAAGCTTTCTTT.

The V call is TRBV12-3 or TRBV12-4, the J call TRBJ2-5; D could derive from TRBD1 or TRBD2 (5 bases each). This CDR3 contains 15 residues. V lost 9 bases and J lost 2, with 19 bases in between. CDR3 protein: CASLHRSRRQETQYF. The DNA for the CDR3 is TGTGCCAGTCTACACAGGTCCCGGAGGCAAGAGACCCAGTACTTC.

A few counts support this clonotype. V and J are TRBV27 and TRBJ1-2; D may be TRBD1 (5 bases). Between the trimmed V and J ends, which lost 0 bases and 1 base, there was a span of 12 bases. This CDR3 contains 16 residues. Germline CDR1 reads MNHEY; CDR2 reads SMNVEV (reference sequence). DNA of the CDR3: TGTGCCAGCAGTTTATCAGTCGACGGGGGTAACTATGGCTACACCTTC. This translates into CASSLSVDGGNYGYTF.

The genes are TRBV10-3 and TRBJ1-1; D uncertain. This CDR3 spans 13 amino acids. V lost 7 bases and J lost 0, with 9 bases in between. The germline V gene encodes CDR1 ENHRY and CDR2 SYGVKD. CDR3 protein: CAIKENLNTEAFF. The CDR3 nucleotides are TGTGCCATCAAGGAGAACTTGAACACTGAAGCTTTCTTT.

This CDR3 is CASSEVGTPRAYEQYF. In DNA form, the CDR3 reads TGCGCCAGCAGTGAAGTGGGGACACCAAGGGCCTACGAGCAGTACTTC. The chain combines TRBV10-2 with TRBJ2-7; possible D gene TRBD1, 6 bases. This CDR3 contains 16 residues. The V end lost 3 bases, the J end lost 2 bases, and 17 bases lay between the germline ends. Germline V gene data show CDR1 as WSHSY and CDR2 as SAAADI.

This clonotype was counted between two and nine times. The chain couples TRBV4-1 to TRBJ1-6; D call uncertain. Germline V gene sequence: CDR1 MGHRA, CDR2 YSYEKL. The ends were cut back, 3 bases at V and 0 bases at J, with 18 bases in the middle. The CDR3 extends over 19 amino acids. The CDR3 loop is CASSQVRGRQFSYNSPLHF. CDR3 nucleotides: TGCGCCAGCAGCCAGGTGCGAGGACGGCAGTTCTCCTATAATTCACCCCTCCACTTT.

This clonotype was counted many times. V is TRBV20-1 and J is TRBJ2-3; D tentatively reads TRBD1 or TRBD2 (6 bases each). V lost 5 bases to trimming and J lost 5 bases, with 17 bases between them. Per germline, CDR1 DFQATT and CDR2 SNEGSKA (reference sequence). This CDR3 region has 14 residues. This CDR3 is CSAGARGAIDTQYF. The CDR3 nucleotides read TGCAGTGCTGGGGCGAGGGGGGCTATAGATACGCAGTATTTT.

This chain connects TRBV15 to TRBJ2-3, with a tentative D call TRBD1 (6 bases). The germline gives CDR1 LNHNV, CDR2 YYDKDF (reference sequence). CDR3 length equals 17 residues. The V end lost 0 bases, the J end lost 2 bases, and 15 bases lay between the germline ends. The CDR3 spells CATSRDEWAGATDTQYF. CDR3 sequence (DNA): TGTGCCACCAGCAGAGATGAATGGGCAGGGGCCACAGATACGCAGTATTTT.

This clonotype was recorded a few times. This chain connects TRBV5-5 to TRBJ1-2; possible D gene TRBD1, 5 bases. The V gene lost 4 bases and the J gene lost 0 bases, with 13 bases spanning the gap. The CDR3 loop spans 15 amino acids. CDR1 and CDR2 (germline): SGHKS, YYEKEE (reference sequence). CDR3 sequence: CASSHRDFPNYGYTF. The CDR3 coding sequence is TGTGCCAGCAGCCATCGGGACTTCCCTAACTATGGCTACACCTTC.

This clonotype has a handful of counts. This CDR3 reads CSVLLAGVFQSTDTQYF. CDR3 in DNA: TGCAGTGTCCTACTAGCGGGAGTCTTTCAATCCACAGATACGCAGTATTTT. J is TRBJ2-3 and V is TRBV20-1; 11 nucleotides line up with TRBD2. The CDR3 extends over 17 amino acids. The V gene's germline CDR1 is DFQATT and CDR2 SNEGSKA (reference sequence). V dropped 7 bases and J dropped 2; count of bases not matched to a gene: 14.

The CDR3 region is CASSLDFGGAGDEQFF. The CDR3 DNA reads TGTGCCAGCAGCTTGGACTTCGGGGGGGCAGGCGATGAGCAGTTCTTC. The V and J genes are TRBV5-6 and TRBJ2-1; 8 bases are shared with TRBD2. Germline V gene sequence: CDR1 SGHDT, CDR2 YYEEEE. The CDR3 contains 16 residues. V trimming: 0 bases; J trimming: 8 bases; junction bases outside the gene matches: 10. Together with reference TRBV5-6 and TRBJ2-1, the CDR3 gives the full variable domain: DAGVTQSPTHLIKTRGQQVTLRCSPKSGHDTVSWYQQALGQGPQFIFQYYEEEERQRGNFPDRFSGHQFPNYSSELNVNALLLGDSALYLCASSLDFGGAGDEQFFGPGTRLTVL.

The chain links TRBV2 to TRBJ1-1; a weak D match, TRBD1 (5 bases). The CDR3 covers 15 residues. Germline loops: CDR1 SNHLY, CDR2 FYNNEI. V lost 7 bases and J lost 1, with 16 bases in between. DNA for the CDR3: TGTGCCAGCATCCCCCGTAGTCAGGGGAACACTGAAGCTTTCTTT. Residues: CASIPRSQGNTEAFF. The full variable domain, with the rest looked up from reference TRBV2 and TRBJ1-1, is EPEVTQTPSHQVTQMGQEVILRCVPISNHLYFYWYRQILGQKVEFLVSFYNNEISEKSEIFDDQFSVERPDGSNFTLKIRSTKLEDSAMYFCASIPRSQGNTEAFFGQGTRLTVV.

The chain employs TRBV7-9 and TRBJ1-5; weak D call: TRBD1 (6 bases). The CDR3 is 13 residues long. V lost 9 bases and J lost 3, with 12 bases in between. Germline V gene lookup returns CDR1 SEHNR and CDR2 FQNEAQ (reference sequence). The CDR3 sequence is CARGEGDNQPQHF. CDR3 in DNA: TGTGCCAGGGGGGAGGGGGACAATCAGCCCCAGCATTTT.

J is TRBJ2-7 and V is TRBV6-1, with D unclear. The germline V gene encodes CDR1 MNHNS and CDR2 SASEGT. V lost 2 bases and J lost 6, with 14 bases in between. CDR3 length: 14 amino acids. CDR3: CASSEFLENGEQYF. The CDR3, as DNA: TGTGCCAGCAGTGAATTTCTGGAGAACGGCGAGCAGTACTTC.

This clonotype was picked up many times. V and J are TRBV29-1 and TRBJ2-1, with a weak D call TRBD2 (6 bases). CDR3 size: 16 residues. Trimming removed 2 bases from V and 2 bases from J, with 16 bases in between. Germline assignment: CDR1 SQVTM and CDR2 ANQGSEA. CDR3 sequence (DNA): TGCAGCGTTGAAAGGGACGGACTATCACCCTACAATGAGCAGTTCTTC. Translation: CSVERDGLSPYNEQFF.